This entry lists 15 T cell receptor beta chains sequenced from one sample in a study of T-cell memory formation after mild COVID-19. TCRdb ran MiXCR on the 5' RACE reads and lists one entry per CDR3 protein. The sample yields about 470,000 distinct CDR3 sequences, 15% to 20% seen once. Sequences were obtained from PBMCs or a T cell subset sorted from them (not recorded which). These receptors came from an adult woman who had mild COVID-19 (a few samples of this study predate the infection). Cell type and time point are not known.

This clonotype was counted a few times. This chain joins TRBV27 and TRBJ1-2, with D perhaps matching TRBD1 (5 bases). The CDR3 is 14 residues long. Germline V lookup: CDR1 MNHEY, CDR2 SMNVEV (reference sequence). The ends were cut back, 4 bases at V and 2 bases at J, with 11 bases in the middle. The CDR3 loop is CASSSRWGNYGYTF. The DNA for the CDR3 is TGTGCCAGCAGTTCCCGCTGGGGGAACTATGGCTACACCTTC.

The chain couples TRBV7-2 to TRBJ2-3; TRBD1 is a possible D gene (6 bases). V lost 3 bases to trimming and J lost 2 bases, with 9 bases between them. Germline V gene data show CDR1 as SGHTA and CDR2 as FQGNSA. The CDR3 has 14 residues. CDR3 nucleotides: TGTGCCAGCAGCTTGGACAGCGTCACAGATACGCAGTATTTT. Its translation: CASSLDSVTDTQYF.

This clonotype turned up a few times. This CDR3 is CASSFGTSGTEAFF. CDR3 DNA sequence: TGCGCCAGCAGCTTTGGGACATCGGGTACTGAAGCTTTCTTT. The rearrangement uses TRBV5-1 and TRBJ1-1, with D possibly TRBD1 on 6 matching bases. The CDR3 runs 14 residues. Trimming took off 2 bases at V and 5 bases at J, with 13 bases between the two ends. The germline CDR1 and CDR2 sequences are SGHRS and YFSETQ.

This clonotype was recorded a few times. This chain links TRBV7-9 with TRBJ2-7, with TRBD2 matching over 9 bases. V trimming: 1 base; J trimming: 3 bases; junction bases outside the gene matches: 10. This CDR3 has 17 residues. Per the germline V gene, CDR1 is SEHNR and CDR2 is FQNEAQ (reference sequence). CDR3 nucleotides: TGTGCCAGCAGCTTAGGTTTAGCGGGGGATGCTGTCTACGAGCAGTACTTC. Translating it yields CASSLGLAGDAVYEQYF.

This clonotype was detected a few times. V and J are TRBV15 and TRBJ2-2, with 9 bases identical to TRBD2. CDR1 is LNHNV, CDR2 YYDKDF, per germline (reference sequence). V gave up 2 bases and J gave up 3 bases; unmatched junction bases: 7. The CDR3 length is 17 residues. The CDR3 spells CATSRIASGEDTGELFF. CDR3 in DNA: TGTGCCACCAGCAGAATTGCTAGCGGGGAGGACACCGGGGAGCTGTTTTTT.

This clonotype was counted only a few times. This sequence joins TRBV3-1 and TRBJ2-1; 12 bases are shared with TRBD2. This CDR3 has 18 amino acids. Per the germline V gene, CDR1 is LGHDT and CDR2 is YNNKEL (reference sequence). Trimming at V came to 1 base and at J to 4 bases, leaving 8 bases not matched to a gene. CDR3 coding DNA: TGTGCCAGCAGCCAAGTCCTAGCGGGGGGGAAGGGTTACAATGAGCAGTTCTTC. Protein sequence: CASSQVLAGGKGYNEQFF.

This clonotype appeared a few times. The V call is TRBV5-1, the J call TRBJ1-2; 7 bases are shared with TRBD1. J lost 8 bases, V lost 4 bases, and 14 bases had no gene match. The CDR3 has 15 residues. Germline CDR1 reads SGHRS; CDR2 reads YFSETQ. This CDR3 reads CASSQIGQASSGYTF. The CDR3 nucleotides are TGCGCCAGCAGCCAAATAGGACAGGCCTCAAGCGGCTACACCTTC.

This clonotype occurred many times. This rearrangement joins TRBV7-8 to TRBJ2-1, with 11 positions matching TRBD1. The CDR3 is made up of 14 amino acids. In germline, CDR1 is SGHVS, CDR2 FQNEAQ. V was pared by 3 bases and J by 9 bases, with 4 bases of the junction left unmatched. CDR3: CASSFRDRGGEQFF. The CDR3 DNA reads TGTGCCAGCAGCTTCCGGGACAGGGGGGGTGAGCAGTTCTTC.

This sequence joins TRBV29-1 and TRBJ1-2, with no clear D. This CDR3 is 12 amino acids long. Deletions cut 5 bases from V and 0 bases from J, with 7 bases between. Germline CDR1 SQVTM, CDR2 ANQGSEA. CDR3 nucleotide sequence: TGCAGCGTTCCGGGGACTAACTATGGCTACACCTTC. Protein: CSVPGTNYGYTF. Full variable domain (rest looked up from reference TRBV29-1 and TRBJ1-2): SAVISQKPSRDICQRGTSLTIQCQVDSQVTMMFWYRQQPGQSLTLIATANQGSEATYESGFVIDKFPISRPNLTFSTLTVSNMSPEDSSIYLCSVPGTNYGYTFGSGTRLTVV.

The V call is TRBV6-5, the J call TRBJ2-7; D might be TRBD1 (6 bases). The CDR3 spans 15 residues. Trimming pared 5 bases from V and 1 base from J, leaving 15 bases between. Germline V CDR1 and CDR2: MNHEY, SVGAGI. CDR3: CASSEDRDKSYEQYF. DNA for the CDR3: TGTGCCAGCAGTGAAGACCGGGACAAGTCCTACGAGCAGTACTTC.

This sequence joins TRBV7-2 and TRBJ1-6, with D perhaps matching TRBD1 (6 bases). V was cut by 1 base and J by 7 bases, with 11 bases left in between. Germline V gene data show CDR1 as SGHTA and CDR2 as FQGNSA. The length of the CDR3 is 15 residues. CDR3 amino acids: CASSLGWGPNSPLHF. CDR3 nucleotide sequence: TGTGCCAGCAGCTTAGGGTGGGGGCCCAATTCACCCCTCCACTTT.

The chain links TRBV7-9 to TRBJ1-3; D unresolved. The CDR3 totals 16 residues. Germline CDR1 and CDR2: SEHNR and FQNEAQ (reference sequence). The V end lost 1 base, the J end lost 0 bases, and 10 bases lay between the germline ends. CDR3 residues: CASSLVGRTSGNTIYF. As DNA, the CDR3 is TGTGCCAGCAGCTTAGTTGGCAGGACCTCTGGAAACACCATATATTTT.

The J gene is TRBJ2-6, the V gene TRBV6-5; TRBD2 is a possible D gene (5 bases). Per the germline V gene, CDR1 is MNHEY and CDR2 is SVGAGI. This CDR3 contains 17 residues. V lost 5 bases and J 1 base, leaving 15 bases between the germline ends. CDR3 nucleotide sequence: TGTGCCAGCAGTACCCCATTTCGGGATTCTGGGGCCAACGTCCTGACTTTC. Its translation: CASSTPFRDSGANVLTF.

This clonotype was recorded only once. This chain uses TRBV7-2 with TRBJ2-7, with D uncertain. In germline, CDR1 is SGHTA, CDR2 FQGNSA. The CDR3 is 15 amino acids. Trimming shortened V by 1 base and J by 5 bases, and 15 bases separated the two germline ends. The CDR3 here is CASSLVIHSPHEQYF. The CDR3 DNA sequence: TGTGCCAGCAGCTTAGTAATTCATAGCCCCCACGAGCAGTACTTC.

This clonotype was counted a few times. Here the CDR3 DNA reads TGTGCCAGCAGTGACCTTGGCTCAACTAATGAAAAACTGTTTTTT. This codes for CASSDLGSTNEKLFF. The chain couples TRBV2 to TRBJ1-4, with D uncertain. The CDR3 totals 15 residues. V was pared by 3 bases and J by 0 bases, with 8 bases between. CDR1 and CDR2 (germline): SNHLY, FYNNEI.